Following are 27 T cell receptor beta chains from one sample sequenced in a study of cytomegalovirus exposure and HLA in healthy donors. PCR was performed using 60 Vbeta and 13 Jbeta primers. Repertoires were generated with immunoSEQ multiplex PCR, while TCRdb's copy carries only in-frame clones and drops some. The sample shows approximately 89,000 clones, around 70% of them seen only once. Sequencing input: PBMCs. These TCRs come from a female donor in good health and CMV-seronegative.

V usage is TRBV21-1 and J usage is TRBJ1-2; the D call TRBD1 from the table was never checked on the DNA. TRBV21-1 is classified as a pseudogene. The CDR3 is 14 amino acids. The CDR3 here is CASSTAPGGCGYTF. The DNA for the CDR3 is TGTGCCAGCAGCACCGCCCCAGGGGGTTGTGGCTACACCTTC.

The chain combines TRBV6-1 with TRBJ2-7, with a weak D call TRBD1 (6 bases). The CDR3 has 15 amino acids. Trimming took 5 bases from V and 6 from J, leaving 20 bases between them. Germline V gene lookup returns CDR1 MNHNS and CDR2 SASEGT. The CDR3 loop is CASSKPGHGSGEQYF. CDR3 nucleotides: TGTGCCAGCAGTAAACCGGGACACGGTTCCGGCGAGCAGTACTTC.

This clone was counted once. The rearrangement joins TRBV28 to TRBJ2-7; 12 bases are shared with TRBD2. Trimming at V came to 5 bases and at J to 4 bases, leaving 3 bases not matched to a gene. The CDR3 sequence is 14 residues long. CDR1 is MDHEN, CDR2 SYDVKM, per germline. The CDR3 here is CASSGLAGFYEQYF. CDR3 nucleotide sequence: TGTGCCAGCAGTGGACTAGCGGGATTTTACGAGCAGTACTTC.

In DNA, the CDR3 is TGCGCCAGCAGCCAGGGGACAGGGGGTTCACCCCTCCACTTT. This codes for CASSQGTGGSPLHF. The chain couples TRBV4-1 to TRBJ1-6; 11 bases line up with TRBD1. CDR1 and CDR2 (germline): MGHRA, YSYEKL. CDR3 length: 14 amino acids. V was clipped by 3 bases and J by 9 bases; unmatched bases: 1.

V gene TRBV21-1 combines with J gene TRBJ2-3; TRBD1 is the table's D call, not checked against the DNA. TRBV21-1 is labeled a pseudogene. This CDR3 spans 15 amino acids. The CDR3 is CASTIDRGRSDTQYF. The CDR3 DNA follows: TGTGCCAGCACGATCGACAGGGGCAGATCAGATACGCAGTATTTT.

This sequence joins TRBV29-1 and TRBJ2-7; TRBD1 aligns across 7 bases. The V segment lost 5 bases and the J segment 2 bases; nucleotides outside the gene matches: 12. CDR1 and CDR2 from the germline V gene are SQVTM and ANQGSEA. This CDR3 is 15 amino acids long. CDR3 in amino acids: CSVLKDGQAAYEQYF. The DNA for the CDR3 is TGCAGCGTTCTAAAGGATGGACAGGCTGCCTACGAGCAGTACTTC.

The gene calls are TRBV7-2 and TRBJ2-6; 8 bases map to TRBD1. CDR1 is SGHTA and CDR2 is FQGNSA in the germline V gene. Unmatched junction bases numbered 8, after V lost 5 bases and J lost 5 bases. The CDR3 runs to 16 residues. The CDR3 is CASSQDRVAWANVLTF. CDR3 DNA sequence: TGTGCCAGCAGCCAGGACAGGGTGGCCTGGGCCAACGTCCTGACTTTC.

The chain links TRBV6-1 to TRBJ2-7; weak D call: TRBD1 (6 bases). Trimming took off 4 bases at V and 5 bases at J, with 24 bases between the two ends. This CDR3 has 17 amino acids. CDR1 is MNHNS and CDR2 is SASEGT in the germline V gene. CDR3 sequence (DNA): TGTGCCAGCAGTGTCCCCATTCTGGACAGAAGAGGACACGAGCAGTACTTC. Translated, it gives CASSVPILDRRGHEQYF.

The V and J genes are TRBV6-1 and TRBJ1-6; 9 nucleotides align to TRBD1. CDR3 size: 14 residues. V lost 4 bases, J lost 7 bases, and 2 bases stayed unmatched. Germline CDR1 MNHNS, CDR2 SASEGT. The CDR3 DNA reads TGTGCCAGCAGTGCGGACAGGGGAAATTCACCCCTCCACTTT. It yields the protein CASSADRGNSPLHF.

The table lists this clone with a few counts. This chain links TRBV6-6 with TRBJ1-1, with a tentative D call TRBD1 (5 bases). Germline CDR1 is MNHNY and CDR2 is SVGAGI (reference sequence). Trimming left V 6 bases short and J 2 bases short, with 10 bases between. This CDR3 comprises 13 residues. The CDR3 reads CASRQDLNTEAFF. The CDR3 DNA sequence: TGTGCCAGCAGACAGGATCTTAACACTGAAGCTTTCTTT.

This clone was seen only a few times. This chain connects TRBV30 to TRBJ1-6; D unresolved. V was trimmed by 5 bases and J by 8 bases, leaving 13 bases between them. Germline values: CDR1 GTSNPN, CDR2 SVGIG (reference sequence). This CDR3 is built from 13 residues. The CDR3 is CAWGRVYDSPLHF. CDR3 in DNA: TGTGCCTGGGGGAGGGTGTACGATTCACCCCTCCACTTT. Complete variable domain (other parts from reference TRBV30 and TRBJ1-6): SQTIHQWPATLVQPVGSPLSLECTVEGTSNPNLYWYRQAAGRGLQLLFYSVGIGQISSEVPQNLSASRPQDRQFILSSKKLLLSDSGFYLCAWGRVYDSPLHFGNGTRLTVT.

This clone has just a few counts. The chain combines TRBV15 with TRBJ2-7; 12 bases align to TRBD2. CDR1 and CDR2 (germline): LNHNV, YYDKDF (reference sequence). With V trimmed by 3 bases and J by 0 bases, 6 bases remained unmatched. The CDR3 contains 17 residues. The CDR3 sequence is CATSSHRTSGISYEQYF. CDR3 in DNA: TGTGCCACCAGCAGTCACCGGACTAGCGGGATCTCCTACGAGCAGTACTTC.

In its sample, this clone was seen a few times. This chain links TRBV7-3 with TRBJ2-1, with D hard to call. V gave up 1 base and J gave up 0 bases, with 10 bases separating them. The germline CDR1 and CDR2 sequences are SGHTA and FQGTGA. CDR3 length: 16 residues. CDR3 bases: TGTGCCAGCAGCTTAAGGCCACGGAGCTCCTACAATGAGCAGTTCTTC. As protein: CASSLRPRSSYNEQFF. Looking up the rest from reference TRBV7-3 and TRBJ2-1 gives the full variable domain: GAGVSQTPSNKVTEKGKYVELRCDPISGHTALYWYRQSLGQGPEFLIYFQGTGAADDSGLPNDRFFAVRPEGSVSTLKIQRTERGDSAVYLCASSLRPRSSYNEQFFGPGTRLTVL.

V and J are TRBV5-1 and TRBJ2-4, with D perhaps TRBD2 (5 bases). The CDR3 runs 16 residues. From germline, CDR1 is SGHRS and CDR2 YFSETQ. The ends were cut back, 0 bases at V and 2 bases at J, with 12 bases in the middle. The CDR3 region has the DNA TGCGCCAGCAGCTTGGGGGTTGGGGAGTCCAAAAACATTCAGTACTTC. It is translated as CASSLGVGESKNIQYF.

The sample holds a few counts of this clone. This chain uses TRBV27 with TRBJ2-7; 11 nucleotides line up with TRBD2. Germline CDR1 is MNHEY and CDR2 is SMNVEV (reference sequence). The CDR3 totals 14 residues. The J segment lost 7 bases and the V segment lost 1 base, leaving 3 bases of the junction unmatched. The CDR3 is CASSLYSGRAEQYF. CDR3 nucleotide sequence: TGTGCCAGCAGTTTATATAGCGGGAGGGCAGAGCAGTACTTC.

The CDR3 loop reads CASSRLAGRMETQYF. The CDR3, as DNA: TGTGCCAGTAGTAGGCTAGCGGGGAGGATGGAGACCCAGTACTTC. The chain carries TRBV19 and TRBJ2-5; TRBD2 aligns across 9 bases. Trimming at V came to 4 bases and at J to 5 bases, leaving 8 bases not matched to a gene. CDR1 and CDR2 (germline): LNHDA, SQIVND (reference sequence). The CDR3 extends over 15 amino acids.

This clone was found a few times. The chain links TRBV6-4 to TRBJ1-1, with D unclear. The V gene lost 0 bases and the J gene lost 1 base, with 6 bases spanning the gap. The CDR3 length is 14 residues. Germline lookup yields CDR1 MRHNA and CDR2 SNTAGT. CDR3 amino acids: CASSDSVENTEAFF. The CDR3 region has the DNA TGTGCCAGCAGTGACTCCGTAGAGAACACTGAAGCTTTCTTT.

The CDR3 protein is CSVSLAGVADTQYF. In DNA form, the CDR3 reads TGCAGCGTTTCGCTAGCGGGAGTGGCAGATACGCAGTATTTT. The V gene is TRBV29-1, the J gene TRBJ2-3; TRBD2 matches 10 bases. Germline V lookup: CDR1 SQVTM, CDR2 ANQGSEA. With V trimmed by 5 bases and J by 4 bases, 6 bases remained unmatched. This CDR3 is 14 amino acids long.

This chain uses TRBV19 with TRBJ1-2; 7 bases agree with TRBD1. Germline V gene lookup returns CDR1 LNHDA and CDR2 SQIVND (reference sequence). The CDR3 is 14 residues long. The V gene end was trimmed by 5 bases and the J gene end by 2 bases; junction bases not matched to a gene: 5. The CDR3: CASSWDSFNYGYTF. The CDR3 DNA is TGTGCCAGTAGTTGGGACAGCTTCAACTATGGCTACACCTTC.

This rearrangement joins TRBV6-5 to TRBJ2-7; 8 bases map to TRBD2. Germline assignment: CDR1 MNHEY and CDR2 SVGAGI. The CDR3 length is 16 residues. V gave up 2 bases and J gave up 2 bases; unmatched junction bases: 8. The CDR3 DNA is TGTGCCAGCAGTTACCTGCGGACTAGCTCGACCTACGAGCAGTACTTC. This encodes CASSYLRTSSTYEQYF.

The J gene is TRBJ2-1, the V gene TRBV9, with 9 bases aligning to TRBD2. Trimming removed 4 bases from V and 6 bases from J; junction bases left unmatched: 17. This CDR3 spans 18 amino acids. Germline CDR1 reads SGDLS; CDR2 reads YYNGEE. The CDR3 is CASSPRGSGGPLRNEQFF. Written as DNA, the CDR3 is TGTGCCAGCAGCCCCCGAGGTAGCGGGGGCCCCCTTCGCAATGAGCAGTTCTTC. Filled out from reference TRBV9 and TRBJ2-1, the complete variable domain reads DSGVTQTPKHLITATGQRVTLRCSPRSGDLSVYWYQQSLDQGLQFLIQYYNGEERAKGNILERFSAQQFPDLHSELNLSSLELGDSALYFCASSPRGSGGPLRNEQFFGPGTRLTVL.

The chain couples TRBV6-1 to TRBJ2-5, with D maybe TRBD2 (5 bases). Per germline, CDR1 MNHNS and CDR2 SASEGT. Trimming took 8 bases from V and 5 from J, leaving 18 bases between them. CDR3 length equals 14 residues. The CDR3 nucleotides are TGTGCCAGCCCCAAACTAGGTCTCGGGGAGACCCAGTACTTC. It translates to CASPKLGLGETQYF.

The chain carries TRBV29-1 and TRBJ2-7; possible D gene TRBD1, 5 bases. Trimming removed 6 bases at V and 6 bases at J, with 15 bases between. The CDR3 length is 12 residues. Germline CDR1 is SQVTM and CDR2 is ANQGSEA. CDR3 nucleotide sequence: TGCAGCGTGGGCGACAGTAACCTCGAGCAGTACTTC. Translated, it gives CSVGDSNLEQYF.

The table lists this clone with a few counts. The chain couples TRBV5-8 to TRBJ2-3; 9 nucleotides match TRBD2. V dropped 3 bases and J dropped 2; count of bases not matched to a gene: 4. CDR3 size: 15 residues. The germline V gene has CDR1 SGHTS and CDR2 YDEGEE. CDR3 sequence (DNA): TGTGCCAGCAGCTGGCGACTAGCGGCCACAGATACGCAGTATTTT. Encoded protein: CASSWRLAATDTQYF.

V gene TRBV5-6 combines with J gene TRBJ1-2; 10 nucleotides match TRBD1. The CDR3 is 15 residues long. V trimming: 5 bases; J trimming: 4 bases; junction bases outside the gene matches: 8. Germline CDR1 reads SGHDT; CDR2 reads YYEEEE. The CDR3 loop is CASRRRTGGVYGYTF. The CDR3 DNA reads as TGTGCCAGCAGGCGGAGGACAGGGGGAGTCTATGGCTACACCTTC. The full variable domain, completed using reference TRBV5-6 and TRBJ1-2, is DAGVTQSPTHLIKTRGQQVTLRCSPKSGHDTVSWYQQALGQGPQFIFQYYEEEERQRGNFPDRFSGHQFPNYSSELNVNALLLGDSALYLCASRRRTGGVYGYTFGSGTRLTVV.

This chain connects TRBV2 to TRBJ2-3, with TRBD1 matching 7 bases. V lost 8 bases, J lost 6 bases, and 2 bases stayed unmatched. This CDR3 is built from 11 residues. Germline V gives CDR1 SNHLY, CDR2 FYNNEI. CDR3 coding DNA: TGTGCCAGCGGGACAGAGGATACGCAGTATTTT. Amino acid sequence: CASGTEDTQYF.

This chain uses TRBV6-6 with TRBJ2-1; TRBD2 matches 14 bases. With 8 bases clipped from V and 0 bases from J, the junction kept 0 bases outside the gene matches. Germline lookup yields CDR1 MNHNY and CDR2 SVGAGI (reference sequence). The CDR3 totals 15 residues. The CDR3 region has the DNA TGTGCCAGCGGGACTAGCGGGAGCTCCTACAATGAGCAGTTCTTC. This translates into CASGTSGSSYNEQFF.